Described below is a single T cell receptor beta chain sequence and its context. Its antigen remains undetermined. Base qualities were left out, and no much larger clone turns up one base away. These data originate in a study of cytotoxic CD8 clonotypes in ibrutinib-treated CLL listed by TCRdb under 2021. Regarding the research as a whole: In this cohort, 15 or so patients were treatment-naive and fewer than 13 were relapsed/refractory, while around 17 had unmutated IGHV. Responses were partial in approximately 24 patients and complete in 2; after median about 68 months follow-up, about 14 stayed in remission and roughly twelve progressed. Response samples were taken after a median of 12 months on treatment, ranging from roughly 6 to 36 months. On average, each sample had roughly 250,000 productive templates and approximately 100,000 productive rearrangements. Longitudinal samples were obtainable from about 30% of the roughly 90 participants in the trial. Cryopreserved peripheral blood mononuclear cells were obtained prior to treatment, at the time of response, and at either disease progression or sustained remission. Patients were still on ibrutinib when every remission and progressive disease sample was collected. Overall study outcomes, separate from this receptor: Sampling times were not matched between sustained-remission and progressing patients, and lymph node repertoires were not studied. At ibrutinib response clonality went up, during sustained remission it held steady, and at progression it dropped back toward baseline. Public clonotypes were found to be uncommon and were observed to contract or remain stable during treatment; the increase in clonality was shown to reflect expansion of private clonotypes at ibrutinib response. Baseline clonality was found to be higher than that of age-matched healthy donors and was strongly correlated with circulating CD8+ T-cell counts.

Interpreted using the paper, the time point label stands for: roughly 2 years on ibrutinib. For TCR beta library preparation, about 2 micrograms of genomic DNA were isolated from cryopreserved PBMCs. Longitudinal blood samples from CLL patients on ibrutinib monotherapy underwent high-throughput TCR beta sequencing. The patients took part in an open-label, single-center phase 2 trial of ibrutinib monotherapy. Each clonotype received, on average, about 10x coverage in deep resolution sequencing performed on a MiSeq, where the target depth lay between 1 in 1 million and 1 in 200,000 T cells. The immunoSEQ hsTCRB Kit was used to generate the TCR beta libraries. The study's processing was this. ImmunoSEQ Data Assistant and ImmunoSEQ Analyzer were used for data analysis, and V, D and J genes were assigned according to IMGT definitions. Clonality, which ranges from 0 to 1, was calculated as one minus the normalized Shannon entropy of productive rearrangement frequencies. Only overrepresented clonotypes making up at least 0.05% of the repertoire of each patient were included in the public clonotype analysis. Approximately 12 age-matched healthy donor repertoires from immuneACCESS were used as controls for clonality. The table comes from immuneACCESS by way of TCRdb, which keeps in-frame sequences with V and J called. Part of the clones is missing from these tables; in studies checked, under half for an unresolved V gene and the rest for unknown reasons. V and J calls plus clone size are reproduced from that table; the DNA served to infer D and trimming. This sample gives approximately 100,000 clones in total; more than 55% of them show up just once. Of the sample, 37% falls within the top ten clones.

Relative to germline, V is 2 bases shorter and J is 3 bases shorter, with 11 bases between their ends. Its CDR3 holds 14 amino acids, cysteine through phenylalanine. Only CDR3 DNA remains: 42 bases, in frame from the first base. The germline V gene (reference sequence) sets CDR1 to SEHNR and CDR2 to FQNEAQ. The sequence is built from TRBV7-9 and TRBJ2-7; no confident D gene assignment can be made. The sequence derives from a human donor with chronic lymphocytic leukemia. The material was PBMCs, obtained after 24 months of ibrutinib treatment. The CDR3 region reads CASSLSSSLYEQYF. The sequenced DNA: TGTGCCAGCAGCTTAAGTAGCTCCCTCTACGAGCAGTACTTC.